The rows below give T cell receptor beta chains drawn from one sample of a study of CD8 T cells in Susac syndrome. TCRdb redid the calling of the immunoSEQ multiplex PCR reads with MiXCR, one entry per CDR3 protein. The data show around 80,000 distinct CDR3 sequences, about 93% seen once. The sequencing sample was made of CD8+ T cells from PBMCs. All receptors derive from a human donor with Susac syndrome. Each CDR3 is given with its conserved first and last residue. The D gene is left open where the match is weak. Not all rows give a size; the values are once, few, many and, for expanded clones, a class.

v_call,d_call,j_call,clone_size,cdr3_length,cdr3_aa,cdr3_nt
TRBV7-2,TRBD1,TRBJ1-1,once,15,CASSLERGLSTEAFF,TGTGCCAGCAGCTTAGAGAGGGGGCTGAGCACTGAAGCTTTCTTT
TRBV4-3,.,TRBJ1-1,.,19,CASSQDIYDRRERNTEAFF,TGCGCCAGCAGCCAAGATATTTATGACAGGCGCGAAAGGAACACTGAAGCTTTCTTT
TRBV5-1,.,TRBJ1-6,.,17,CASSLDRAGAYNSPLHF,TGCGCCAGCAGCTTGGACCGGGCAGGGGCCTATAATTCACCCCTCCACTTT
TRBV19,.,TRBJ2-7,.,13,CASSIGVGGEQYF,TGTGCCAGTAGTATAGGGGTCGGGGGCGAGCAGTACTTC
TRBV6-2/TRBV6-3,.,TRBJ2-7,.,13,CASRATGNYEQYF,TGTGCCAGCAGGGCGACAGGTAACTACGAGCAGTACTTC
TRBV6-5,.,TRBJ2-3,.,15,CASSPGSPSTDTQYF,TGTGCCAGCAGTCCAGGGTCTCCTAGCACAGATACGCAGTATTTT
TRBV28,.,TRBJ2-7,.,15,CASSLIGAGPYEQYF,TGTGCCAGCAGTTTAATTGGAGCAGGTCCCTACGAGCAGTACTTC
TRBV5-4,.,TRBJ1-2,.,15,CASSLAGSFGYGYTF,TGTGCCAGCAGCTTGGCCGGCAGTTTTGGCTATGGCTACACCTTC
TRBV19,TRBD1,TRBJ1-1,.,16,CASSFGTGGVGTEAFF,TGTGCCAGTAGTTTCGGGACAGGGGGGGTTGGCACTGAAGCTTTCTTT
TRBV3-1,.,TRBJ1-2,.,15,CASSQGMGADYGYTF,TGTGCCAGCAGCCAAGGGATGGGGGCCGACTATGGCTACACCTTC
TRBV24-1,TRBD2,TRBJ2-1,.,16,CATSDLFGRRVDEQFF,TGTGCCACCAGTGATTTGTTCGGGAGGCGTGTCGATGAGCAGTTCTTC
TRBV7-2,.,TRBJ1-1,.,15,CASSFSKGGGTEAFF,TGTGCCAGCAGCTTTAGTAAGGGGGGGGGCACTGAAGCTTTCTTT
TRBV2,TRBD1,TRBJ2-7,once,14,CASSGDRGAYEQYF,TGTGCCAGCAGTGGGGACAGGGGGGCCTACGAGCAGTACTTC
TRBV12-5,.,TRBJ2-2,.,13,CASGHSNTGELFF,TGTGCTAGTGGCCATTCAAACACCGGGGAGCTGTTTTTT
TRBV6-1,TRBD2,TRBJ2-7,few,15,CASSNSGGSSYEQYF,TGTGCCAGCAGCAACAGCGGGGGGAGCTCCTACGAGCAGTACTTC
TRBV27,.,TRBJ1-2,.,14,CASSHMKDGYGYTF,TGTGCCAGCAGCCACATGAAGGACGGTTATGGCTACACCTTC
TRBV19,TRBD2,TRBJ2-7,.,14,CASSFSGSSYEQYF,TGTGCCAGTAGTTTTAGCGGGTCCTCCTACGAGCAGTACTTC
TRBV9,.,TRBJ2-7,.,16,CASSSTSGSQVYEQYF,TGTGCCAGCAGCTCCACTTCCGGGAGTCAGGTGTACGAGCAGTACTTC
TRBV7-8,.,TRBJ2-7,.,11,CASRGWGEQYF,TGTGCCAGTCGGGGATGGGGCGAGCAGTACTTC
TRBV27,.,TRBJ2-3,.,17,CTSSCEGCGTNTDTQYF,TGTACCAGCAGTTGTGAGGGCTGTGGCACAAACACAGATACGCAGTATTTT
TRBV5-1,TRBD2,TRBJ2-1,.,18,CASSLDGLAGAPYNEQFF,TGCGCCAGCAGCTTGGACGGACTAGCGGGGGCCCCCTACAATGAGCAGTTCTTC
TRBV28,.,TRBJ2-5,.,12,CASSLDLDAQYF,TGTGCCAGCAGTTTGGACCTCGACGCCCAGTACTTC
TRBV2,.,TRBJ2-1,.,15,CASSEFQSSYNEQFF,TGTGCCAGCAGTGAGTTTCAGAGCTCCTACAATGAGCAGTTCTTC
TRBV7-9,TRBD2,TRBJ2-1,.,18,CASSSLAGGRSSYNEQFF,TGTGCCAGCAGCTCACTAGCGGGAGGCCGGAGCTCCTACAATGAGCAGTTCTTC